This entry lists 20 T cell receptor beta chains sequenced from one sample in a study of T cell changes during pregnancy in multiple sclerosis. Profiled with immunoSEQ multiplex PCR; TCRdb holds only in-frame clones, not every one. Of around 60,000 clones listed, roughly 87% are singletons. This specimen consisted of peripheral blood, obtained in the first trimester of pregnancy. These receptors were taken from a female donor with multiple sclerosis, enrolled in a pregnancy study.

The rearrangement uses TRBV7-7 and TRBJ2-6, with 9 bases fitting TRBD2. The CDR3 is made up of 17 amino acids. The V gene end was trimmed by 5 bases and the J gene end by 0 bases; junction bases not matched to a gene: 5. Germline CDR1 is SSHAT and CDR2 is FNYEAQ (reference sequence). CDR3 coding DNA: TGTGCCAGCAGCCCCGCGGGGGGGGACTCTGGGGCCAACGTCCTGACTTTC. This encodes CASSPAGGDSGANVLTF.

This clone is a singleton in its sample. The chain is built from TRBV15 and TRBJ1-5; the D is unclear. Germline-derived CDR1 and CDR2 are LNHNV and YYDKDF (reference sequence). The length of the CDR3 is 14 residues. V gave up 4 bases and J gave up 3 bases, with 10 bases separating them. CDR3 amino acids: CATSKDPSNQPQHF. CDR3 sequence (DNA): TGTGCCACCAGCAAAGATCCCTCCAATCAGCCCCAGCATTTT. The variable domain in full, completed from reference TRBV15 and TRBJ1-5, reads DAMVIQNPRYQVTQFGKPVTLSCSQTLNHNVMYWYQQKSSQAPKLLFHYYDKDFNNEADTPDNFQSRRPNTSFCFLDIRSPGLGDTAMYLCATSKDPSNQPQHFGDGTRLSIL.

In its sample, this clone was seen a few times. The CDR3 region is CASSEPGLDYNEQFF. CDR3 bases: TGTGCCAGCAGTGAACCGGGACTAGACTACAATGAGCAGTTCTTC. J is TRBJ2-1 and V is TRBV25-1, with 8 bases lining up with TRBD2. In germline, CDR1 is MGHDK, CDR2 SYGVNS. The CDR3 runs to 15 residues. V gave up 2 bases and J gave up 3 bases; unmatched junction bases: 3.

This chain links TRBV6-4 with TRBJ1-1; D may be TRBD1 (5 bases). Germline V lookup: CDR1 MRHNA, CDR2 SNTAGT. CDR3 length: 13 residues. The V end was cut by 4 bases, the J end by 6 bases, with 12 bases between. The chain's CDR3 is CASSVYGGAEAFF. CDR3 sequence (DNA): TGTGCCAGCAGTGTCTACGGAGGGGCTGAAGCTTTCTTT.

V is TRBV30 and J is TRBJ2-2, with a tentative D call TRBD1 (6 bases). CDR1 GTSNPN and CDR2 SVGIG come from the germline V gene (reference sequence). The germline V and J ends were trimmed by 2 bases and 0 bases, with 16 bases remaining between them. The CDR3 is made up of 17 amino acids. This CDR3 reads CAWSPSLWTANTGELFF. CDR3 nucleotide sequence: TGTGCCTGGAGTCCATCGCTATGGACAGCGAACACCGGGGAGCTGTTTTTT.

The chain links TRBV30 to TRBJ1-5, with TRBD1 matching 7 bases. V dropped 5 bases and J dropped 7; count of bases not matched to a gene: 8. CDR3 length equals 13 residues. Per germline, CDR1 GTSNPN and CDR2 SVGIG (reference sequence). The CDR3 is CAWGGQEGQPQHF. The CDR3 bases are TGTGCCTGGGGAGGACAGGAAGGCCAGCCCCAGCATTTT.

A single count supports this clone. This chain links TRBV4-2 with TRBJ2-7; 9 nucleotides line up with TRBD1. Germline V gene sequence: CDR1 LGHNA, CDR2 YNFKEQ. Losses at the gene ends were 3 bases for V and 3 bases for J; bases not matched to a gene: 9. This CDR3 is 16 amino acids long. DNA for the CDR3: TGTGCCAGCAGCCAGCTCACAGGGGGCACCGTCTACGAGCAGTACTTC. Translating it yields CASSQLTGGTVYEQYF.

This clone appeared a single time. The genes are TRBV19 and TRBJ1-2; a possible D gene is TRBD1 (5 bases). Germline V CDR1 and CDR2: LNHDA, SQIVND (reference sequence). With 5 bases removed from V and 3 bases from J, the gap between germline ends came to 13 bases. The CDR3 totals 14 residues. The CDR3 DNA follows: TGTGCCAGTAGTCACCCGACAGCCTACTATGGCTACACCTTC. This sequence encodes CASSHPTAYYGYTF.

J is TRBJ2-5 and V is TRBV19, with a possible D match to TRBD1 (6 bases). Germline V gives CDR1 LNHDA, CDR2 SQIVND (reference sequence). This CDR3 region has 14 residues. V was clipped by 5 bases and J by 3 bases, with 13 bases between them. CDR3 coding DNA: TGTGCCAGTAGTCTTACAGGACAGAAAGAGACCCAGTACTTC. It is translated as CASSLTGQKETQYF. Combining the CDR3 with reference TRBV19 and TRBJ2-5 gives the whole variable domain DGGITQSPKYLFRKEGQNVTLSCEQNLNHDAMYWYRQDPGQGLRLIYYSQIVNDFQKGDIAEGYSVSREKKESFPLTVTSAQKNPTAFYLCASSLTGQKETQYFGPGTRLLVL.

The rearrangement joins TRBV7-6 to TRBJ2-5; D is possibly TRBD1 (5 bases). CDR3 length equals 12 residues. Looked up from germline, CDR1 is SGHVS and CDR2 is FNYEAQ. Trimming stripped 8 bases from V and 4 bases from J, with 11 bases between. In nucleotides, the CDR3 is TGTGCCAGCGGGGCAAATCGAGAGACCCAGTACTTC. Translation gives CASGANRETQYF.

The V and J genes are TRBV2 and TRBJ2-3; 7 bases line up with TRBD1. Germline CDR1 reads SNHLY; CDR2 reads FYNNEI. The CDR3 has 14 residues. The V and J ends lost 9 bases and 4 bases, in that order; junction bases with no gene match: 10. The CDR3 nucleotides are TGTGCCAGTCCGATTACAGGGGCGGCAGATACGCAGTATTTT. Encoded protein: CASPITGAADTQYF.

This sequence joins TRBV9 and TRBJ2-7; 12 bases fit TRBD2. V lost 4 bases and J lost 0; bases outside the gene matches: 8. Germline V gene sequence: CDR1 SGDLS, CDR2 YYNGEE. CDR3 length equals 17 residues. CDR3 coding DNA: TGTGCCAGCAGCCCCCGGACTAGCGGGGCCAGCTCCTACGAGCAGTACTTC. It encodes CASSPRTSGASSYEQYF. Full variable domain (missing parts from reference TRBV9 and TRBJ2-7): DSGVTQTPKHLITATGQRVTLRCSPRSGDLSVYWYQQSLDQGLQFLIQYYNGEERAKGNILERFSAQQFPDLHSELNLSSLELGDSALYFCASSPRTSGASSYEQYFGPGTRLTVT.

This rearrangement joins TRBV7-9 to TRBJ2-7; 10 bases are a match to TRBD1. Germline trimming cut 5 bases from V and 3 bases from J; bases unmatched to any gene: 4. From germline, CDR1 is SEHNR and CDR2 FQNEAQ (reference sequence). CDR3 length: 14 residues. The CDR3 bases are TGTGCCAGCAGCCAGGACAGGGGGAGCTACGAGCAGTACTTC. Amino acids: CASSQDRGSYEQYF.

This chain uses TRBV5-6 with TRBJ1-3; TRBD1 aligns across 7 bases. The CDR3 runs 16 residues. The germline gives CDR1 SGHDT, CDR2 YYEEEE. The J segment lost 0 bases and the V segment lost 2 bases, leaving 5 bases of the junction unmatched. The CDR3 bases are TGTGCCAGCAGCTTACTACAGGGGCCCTCTGGAAACACCATATATTTT. Protein: CASSLLQGPSGNTIYF.

This rearrangement joins TRBV10-3 to TRBJ1-1; 7 bases match TRBD1. The V segment lost 7 bases and the J segment 6 bases; nucleotides outside the gene matches: 14. This CDR3 has 15 amino acids. Germline V lookup: CDR1 ENHRY, CDR2 SYGVKD. CDR3 in DNA: TGTGCCATCACTGGGGCGGAGACAGGGATCGCTGAAGCTTTCTTT. Its translation is CAITGAETGIAEAFF.

The chain recombines TRBV4-2 with TRBJ1-2; the match to TRBD1 covers 9 bases. The CDR3 loop spans 15 amino acids. Trimming took 3 bases from V and 6 from J; bases not matched to a gene: 8. Germline V CDR1 and CDR2: LGHNA, YNFKEQ. CDR3 coding DNA: TGTGCCAGCAGCCATGGACAGGGGTTCGATAATGGCTACACCTTC. Its translation is CASSHGQGFDNGYTF.

This chain connects TRBV28 to TRBJ2-5, with D maybe TRBD1 (6 bases). This CDR3 is 13 amino acids long. The germline V and J ends were trimmed by 5 bases and 2 bases, with 9 bases remaining between them. Per germline, CDR1 MDHEN and CDR2 SYDVKM. CDR3 in amino acids: CASSTGQQETQYF. Here the CDR3 DNA reads TGTGCCAGCAGTACTGGACAGCAAGAGACCCAGTACTTC. The full variable domain, in which reference TRBV28 and TRBJ2-5 provide the parts outside the CDR3, is DVKVTQSSRYLVKRTGEKVFLECVQDMDHENMFWYRQDPGLGLRLIYFSYDVKMKEKGDIPEGYSVSREKKERFSLILESASTNQTSMYLCASSTGQQETQYFGPGTRLLVL.

The chain recombines TRBV7-3 with TRBJ1-5; D is ambiguous. Germline CDR1 SGHTA, CDR2 FQGTGA. The V end lost 2 bases, the J end lost 5 bases, and 7 bases lay between the germline ends. This CDR3 has 13 residues. The CDR3 sequence: CASSLAHYQPQHF. Here the CDR3 DNA reads TGTGCCAGCAGCTTAGCTCACTATCAGCCCCAGCATTTT.

The chain has TRBV7-2 and TRBJ2-5, with a tentative D call TRBD2 (6 bases). V was trimmed by 10 bases and J by 5 bases, leaving 17 bases between them. The CDR3 spans 13 residues. CDR1 and CDR2 (germline): SGHTA, FQGNSA. The CDR3 nucleotides are TGTGCCACTAGTCGAGTGGCGGGGGAGACCCAGTACTTC. Its protein product is CATSRVAGETQYF. The whole variable domain, filled in from reference TRBV7-2 and TRBJ2-5, reads GAGVSQSPSNKVTEKGKDVELRCDPISGHTALYWYRQSLGQGLEFLIYFQGNSAPDKSGLPSDRFSAERTGGSVSTLTIQRTQQEDSAVYLCATSRVAGETQYFGPGTRLLVL.

This clone was counted once. J is TRBJ2-7 and V is TRBV7-8; TRBD2 is a possible D gene (6 bases). Trimming shortened V by 4 bases and J by 0 bases, and 16 bases separated the two germline ends. Germline V gives CDR1 SGHVS, CDR2 FQNEAQ. This CDR3 is 16 amino acids long. CDR3 nucleotides: TGTGCCAGCAGCTCCATGCGGGGAAGACTCTCCTACGAGCAGTACTTC. Protein product: CASSSMRGRLSYEQYF.